This TCR beta chain was profiled in a study of CD8+CD57+ T cells in acquired aplastic anemia. Study at large: Sorting CD4+ and CD8+ cells gave DNA averaging about 3.1 ug.

This CDR3 region has 17 residues. CDR1 is SGHTA and CDR2 is FQGTGA in the germline V gene. Study-wide findings and caveats: Common to patients and controls were 25 to 30 CD8+ CDR3 sequences.

Template material for TCR beta VDJ and CDR3 profiling consisted of genomic DNA. MiXCR was run by TCRdb on the reads, yielding one entry per CDR3 protein. This table has some 180,000 distinct CDR3 sequences, about 60% appearing once. For this clonotype: Its antigen remains unidentified. Germline and junction disagree at one end, which may indicate a read error.

CD8+CD57+ cell expansion had been shown by flow cytometry in patients chosen for sequencing. All patients had severe acquired aplastic anemia. At blood sampling, none of the patients had yet received therapy. The rearrangement joins TRBV7-3 to TRBJ2-1; 11 positions match TRBD1. Sample: sorted CD4+, CD8+, or CD8+CD57+ T cells (not recorded which) from PBMCs. The sequence was obtained from a human donor with aplastic anemia. CDR3 loop: CASSYPEGQGVLGEQFF. In nucleotides, the CDR3 is TGCGCCAGCAGTTACCCAGAGGGACAGGGGGTGCTCGGTGAGCAGTTCTTC.